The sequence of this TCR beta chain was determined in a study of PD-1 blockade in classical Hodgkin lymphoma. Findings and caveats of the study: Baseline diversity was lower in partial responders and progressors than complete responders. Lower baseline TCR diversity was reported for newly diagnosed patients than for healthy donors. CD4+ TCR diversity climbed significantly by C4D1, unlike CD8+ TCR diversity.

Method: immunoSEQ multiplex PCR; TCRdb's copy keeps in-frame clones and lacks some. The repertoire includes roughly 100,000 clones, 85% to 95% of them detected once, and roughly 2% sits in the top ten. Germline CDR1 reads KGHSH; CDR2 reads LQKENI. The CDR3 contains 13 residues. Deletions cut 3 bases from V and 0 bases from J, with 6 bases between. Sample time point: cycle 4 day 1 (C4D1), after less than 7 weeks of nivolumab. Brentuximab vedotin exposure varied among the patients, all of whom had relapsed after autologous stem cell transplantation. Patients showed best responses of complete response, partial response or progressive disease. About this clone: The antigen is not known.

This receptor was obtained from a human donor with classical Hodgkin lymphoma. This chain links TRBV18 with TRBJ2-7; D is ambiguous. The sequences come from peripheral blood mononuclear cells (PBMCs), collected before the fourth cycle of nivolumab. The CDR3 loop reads CASSPTISYEQYF. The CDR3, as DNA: TGTGCCAGCTCACCGACCATCTCCTACGAGCAGTACTTC.